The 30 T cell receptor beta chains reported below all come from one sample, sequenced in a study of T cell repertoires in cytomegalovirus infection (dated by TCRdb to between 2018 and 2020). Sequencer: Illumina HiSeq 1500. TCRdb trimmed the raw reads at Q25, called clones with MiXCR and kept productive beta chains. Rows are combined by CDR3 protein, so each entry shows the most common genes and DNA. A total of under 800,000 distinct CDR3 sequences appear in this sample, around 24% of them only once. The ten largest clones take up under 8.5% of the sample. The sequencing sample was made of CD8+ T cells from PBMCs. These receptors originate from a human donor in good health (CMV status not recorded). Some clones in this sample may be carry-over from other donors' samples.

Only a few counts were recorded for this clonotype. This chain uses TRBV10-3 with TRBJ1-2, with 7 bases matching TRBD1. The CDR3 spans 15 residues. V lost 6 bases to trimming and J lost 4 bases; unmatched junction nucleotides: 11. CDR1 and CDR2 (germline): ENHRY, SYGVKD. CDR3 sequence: CAISGPGQSAYGYTF. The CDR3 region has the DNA TGTGCCATCAGCGGCCCGGGACAGTCGGCCTATGGCTACACCTTC.

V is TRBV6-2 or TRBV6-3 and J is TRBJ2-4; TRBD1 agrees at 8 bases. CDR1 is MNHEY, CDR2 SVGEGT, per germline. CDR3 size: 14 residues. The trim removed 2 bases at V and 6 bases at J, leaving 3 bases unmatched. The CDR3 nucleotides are TGTGCCAGCAGTTACGCCGGGACAGGAAACATTCAGTACTTC. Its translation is CASSYAGTGNIQYF.

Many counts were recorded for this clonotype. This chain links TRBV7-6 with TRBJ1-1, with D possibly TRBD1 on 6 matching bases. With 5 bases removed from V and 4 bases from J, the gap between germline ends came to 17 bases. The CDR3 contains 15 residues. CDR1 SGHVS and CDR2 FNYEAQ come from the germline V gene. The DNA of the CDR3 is TGTGCCAGCAGCACCCCGGGGGGCTCGGCCACTGAAGCTTTCTTT. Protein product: CASSTPGGSATEAFF.

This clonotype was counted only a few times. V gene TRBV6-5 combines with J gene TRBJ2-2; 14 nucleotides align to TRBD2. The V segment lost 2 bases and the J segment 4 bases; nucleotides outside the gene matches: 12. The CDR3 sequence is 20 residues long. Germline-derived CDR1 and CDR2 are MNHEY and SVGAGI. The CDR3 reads CASSYLPGLAGASGTGELFF. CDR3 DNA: TGTGCCAGCAGTTACCTTCCGGGACTAGCGGGGGCTTCGGGCACCGGGGAGCTGTTTTTT.

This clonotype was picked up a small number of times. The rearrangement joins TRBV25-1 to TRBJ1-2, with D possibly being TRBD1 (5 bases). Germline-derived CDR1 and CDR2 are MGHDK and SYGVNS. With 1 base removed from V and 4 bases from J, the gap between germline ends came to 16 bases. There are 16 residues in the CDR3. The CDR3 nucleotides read TGTGCCAGCAGTGAATTCGGCAGGGAAGGAATCTATGGCTACACCTTC. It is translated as CASSEFGREGIYGYTF.

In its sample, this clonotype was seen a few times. In DNA, the CDR3 is TGCAGCGTTGAAGATTCGAGCAGGACTAGCACAGATACGCAGTATTTT. Translation: CSVEDSSRTSTDTQYF. The chain uses TRBV29-1 and TRBJ2-3; TRBD2 might be the D (5 bases). V dropped 0 bases and J dropped 0 bases, with 13 bases sitting between them. The CDR3 runs to 16 residues. Per germline, CDR1 SQVTM and CDR2 ANQGSEA.

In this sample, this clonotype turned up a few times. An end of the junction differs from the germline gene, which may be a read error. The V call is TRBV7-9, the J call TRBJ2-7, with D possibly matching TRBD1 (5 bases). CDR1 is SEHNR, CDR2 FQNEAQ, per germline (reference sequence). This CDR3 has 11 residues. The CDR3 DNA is TGTGCCAGCAGTTTAGGGGAAGGGCAGTACTTC. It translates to CASSLGEGQYF.

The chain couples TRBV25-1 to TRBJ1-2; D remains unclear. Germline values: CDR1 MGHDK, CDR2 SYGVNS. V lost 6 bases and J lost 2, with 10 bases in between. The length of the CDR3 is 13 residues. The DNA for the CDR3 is TGTGCCAGCAGCGGATCACCCAACTATGGCTACACCTTC. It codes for CASSGSPNYGYTF.

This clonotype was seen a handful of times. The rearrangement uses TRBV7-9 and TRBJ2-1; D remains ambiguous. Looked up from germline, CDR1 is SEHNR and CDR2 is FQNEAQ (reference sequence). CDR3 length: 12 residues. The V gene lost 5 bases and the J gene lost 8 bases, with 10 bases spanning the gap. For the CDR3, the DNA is TGTGCCAGCAGCCTAAGCATAGATGAGCAGTTCTTC. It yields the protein CASSLSIDEQFF.

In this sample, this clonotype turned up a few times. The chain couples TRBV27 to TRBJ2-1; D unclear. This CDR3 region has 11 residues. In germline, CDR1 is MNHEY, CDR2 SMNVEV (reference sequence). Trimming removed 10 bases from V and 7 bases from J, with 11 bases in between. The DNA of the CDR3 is TGTGCCATCCTTTTCGGGAATGAGCAGTTCTTC. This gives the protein CAILFGNEQFF.

CDR3 protein: CASSLFREATNEKLFF. The CDR3 nucleotides read TGTGCCAGCAGCTTATTCAGGGAGGCGACTAATGAAAAACTGTTTTTT. This chain connects TRBV7-9 to TRBJ1-4; D possibly corresponds to TRBD1 (5 bases). V was trimmed by 2 bases and J by 2 bases, leaving 12 bases between them. CDR1 and CDR2 (germline): SEHNR, FQNEAQ (reference sequence). CDR3 length equals 16 residues.

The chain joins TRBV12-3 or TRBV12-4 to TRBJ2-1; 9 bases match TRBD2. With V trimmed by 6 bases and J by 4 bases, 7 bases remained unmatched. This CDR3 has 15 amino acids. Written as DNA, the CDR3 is TGTGCCAGCAGCATGGCGGGGGGGCAGTACAATGAGCAGTTCTTC. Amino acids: CASSMAGGQYNEQFF.

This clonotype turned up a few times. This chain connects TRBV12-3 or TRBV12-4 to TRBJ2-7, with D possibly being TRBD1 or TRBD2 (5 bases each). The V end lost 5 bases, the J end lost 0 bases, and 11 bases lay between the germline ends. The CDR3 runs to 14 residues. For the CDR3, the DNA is TGTGCCAGCAGTCCCGGGACGTACTCCTACGAGCAGTACGTC. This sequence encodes CASSPGTYSYEQYV.

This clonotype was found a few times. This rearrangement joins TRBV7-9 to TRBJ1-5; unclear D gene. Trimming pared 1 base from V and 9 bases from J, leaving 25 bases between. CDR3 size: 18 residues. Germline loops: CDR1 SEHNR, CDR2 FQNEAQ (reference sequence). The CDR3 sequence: CASSLGSDKRPSNWPQHF. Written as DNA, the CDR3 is TGTGCCAGCAGCTTAGGTTCAGACAAAAGGCCGTCAAATTGGCCCCAGCATTTT.

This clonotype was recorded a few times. Here the CDR3 DNA reads TGTGCCAGCAGTTACTCGACGACTAGGGATGAGCAGTTCTTC. As protein: CASSYSTTRDEQFF. The chain couples TRBV6-6 to TRBJ2-1; maybe TRBD2 (6 bases). V lost 0 bases and J lost 8, with 11 bases in between. CDR1 is MNHNY and CDR2 is SVGAGI in the germline V gene (reference sequence). The CDR3 has 14 residues.

DNA of the CDR3: TGCGCCAGCTTCAGGGACGTGGGGGCAGGGGGCCATCGGGATCAGCCCCAGCATTTT. Translated, it gives CASFRDVGAGGHRDQPQHF. V and J are TRBV23-1 and TRBJ1-5, with TRBD1 matching 8 bases. TRBV23-1 is noted as an ORF with a role that remains uncertain. The length of the CDR3 is 19 residues. V lost 8 bases and J lost 5; bases outside the gene matches: 23.

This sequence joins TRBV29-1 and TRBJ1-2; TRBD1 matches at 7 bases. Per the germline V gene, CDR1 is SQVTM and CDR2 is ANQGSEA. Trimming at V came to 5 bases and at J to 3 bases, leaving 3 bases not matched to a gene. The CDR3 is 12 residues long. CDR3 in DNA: TGCAGCGTTCTGACAGGGTACTATGGCTACACCTTC. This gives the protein CSVLTGYYGYTF.

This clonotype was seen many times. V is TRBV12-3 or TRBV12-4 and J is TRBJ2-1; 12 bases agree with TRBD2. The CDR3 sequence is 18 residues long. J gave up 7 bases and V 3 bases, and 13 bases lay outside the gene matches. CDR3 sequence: CASSFHYSGLAGTNEQFF. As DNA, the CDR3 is TGTGCCAGCAGTTTCCATTACTCCGGACTAGCGGGAACAAATGAGCAGTTCTTC.

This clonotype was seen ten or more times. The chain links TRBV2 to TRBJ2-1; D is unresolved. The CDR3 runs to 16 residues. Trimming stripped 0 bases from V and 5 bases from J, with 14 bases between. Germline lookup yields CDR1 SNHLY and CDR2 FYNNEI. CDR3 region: CASSEASPGLHNEQFF. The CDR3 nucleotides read TGTGCCAGCAGTGAAGCGTCCCCTGGGCTCCACAATGAGCAGTTCTTC.

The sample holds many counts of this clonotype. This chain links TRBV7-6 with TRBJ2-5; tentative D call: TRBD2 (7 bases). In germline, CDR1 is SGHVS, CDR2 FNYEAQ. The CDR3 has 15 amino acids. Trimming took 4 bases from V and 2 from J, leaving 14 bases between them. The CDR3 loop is CASSWGGGDQETQYF. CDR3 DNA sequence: TGTGCCAGCAGCTGGGGGGGCGGGGATCAAGAGACCCAGTACTTC.

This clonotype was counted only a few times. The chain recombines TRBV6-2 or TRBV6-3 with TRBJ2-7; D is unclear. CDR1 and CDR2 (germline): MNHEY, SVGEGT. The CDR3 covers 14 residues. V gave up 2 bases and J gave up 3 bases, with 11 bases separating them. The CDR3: CASSYRLAIYEQYV. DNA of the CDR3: TGTGCCAGCAGTTACAGATTGGCTATCTACGAGCAGTACGTC.

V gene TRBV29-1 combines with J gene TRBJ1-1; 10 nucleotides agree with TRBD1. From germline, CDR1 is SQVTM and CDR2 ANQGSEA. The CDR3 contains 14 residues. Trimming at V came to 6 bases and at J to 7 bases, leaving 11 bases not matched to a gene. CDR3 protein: CSVFPGQGGFEAFF. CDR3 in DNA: TGCAGCGTCTTTCCAGGACAGGGGGGGTTTGAAGCTTTCTTT.

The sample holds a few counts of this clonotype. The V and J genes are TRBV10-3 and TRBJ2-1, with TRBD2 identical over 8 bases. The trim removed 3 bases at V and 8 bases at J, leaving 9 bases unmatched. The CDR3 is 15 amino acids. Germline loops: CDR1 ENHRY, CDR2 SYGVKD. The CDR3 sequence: CAISDFDPGLDEQFF. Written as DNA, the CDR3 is TGTGCCATCAGTGATTTCGATCCGGGACTAGATGAGCAGTTCTTC.

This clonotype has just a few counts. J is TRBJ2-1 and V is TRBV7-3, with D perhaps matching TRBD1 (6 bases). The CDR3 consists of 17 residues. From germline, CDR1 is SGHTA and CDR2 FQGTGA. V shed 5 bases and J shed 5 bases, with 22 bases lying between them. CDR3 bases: TGTGCCAGCAGCCTTCCTTCCGCCCGGGACACCCACAATGAGCAGTTCTTC. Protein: CASSLPSARDTHNEQFF.

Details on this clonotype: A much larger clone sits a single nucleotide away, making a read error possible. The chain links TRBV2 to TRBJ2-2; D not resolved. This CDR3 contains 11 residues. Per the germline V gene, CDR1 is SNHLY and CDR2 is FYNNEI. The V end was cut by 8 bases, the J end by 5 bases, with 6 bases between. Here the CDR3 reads CASRWTGELFF. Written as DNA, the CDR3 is TGTGCCAGCCGCTGGACCGGGGAGCTGTTTTTT.

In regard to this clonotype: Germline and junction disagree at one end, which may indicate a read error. CDR3 nucleotides: TGTACTAGCACCCGACTAGCGGGGGATTCATCTGGGAACTTC. Translated, it gives CTSTRLAGDSSGNF. The chain has TRBV7-7 and TRBJ2-5, with 12 bases fitting TRBD2. There are 14 residues in the CDR3. Germline-derived CDR1 and CDR2 are SSHAT and FNYEAQ (reference sequence).

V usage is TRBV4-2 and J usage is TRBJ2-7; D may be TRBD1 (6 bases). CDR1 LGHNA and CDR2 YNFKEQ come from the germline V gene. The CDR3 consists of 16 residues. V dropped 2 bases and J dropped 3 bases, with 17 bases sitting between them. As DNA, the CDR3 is TGTGCCAGCAGCCAAAACCGGGACACTGGCGTCTACGAGCAGTACTTC. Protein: CASSQNRDTGVYEQYF.

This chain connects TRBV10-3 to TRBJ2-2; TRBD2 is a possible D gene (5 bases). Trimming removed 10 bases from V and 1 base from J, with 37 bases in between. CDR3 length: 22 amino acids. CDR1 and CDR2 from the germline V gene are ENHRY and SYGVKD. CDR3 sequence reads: CATGASRSQSGGYRLNTGELFF. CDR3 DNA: TGTGCCACCGGAGCCAGTCGCAGTCAGAGCGGAGGCTATCGTCTGAACACCGGGGAGCTGTTTTTT.

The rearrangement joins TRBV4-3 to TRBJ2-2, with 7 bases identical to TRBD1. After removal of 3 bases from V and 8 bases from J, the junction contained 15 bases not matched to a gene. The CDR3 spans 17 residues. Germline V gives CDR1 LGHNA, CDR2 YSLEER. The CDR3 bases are TGCGCCAGCAGCCAGACATTGGGACAGTTCCTGGCGGGGGAGCTGTTTTTT. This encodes CASSQTLGQFLAGELFF.

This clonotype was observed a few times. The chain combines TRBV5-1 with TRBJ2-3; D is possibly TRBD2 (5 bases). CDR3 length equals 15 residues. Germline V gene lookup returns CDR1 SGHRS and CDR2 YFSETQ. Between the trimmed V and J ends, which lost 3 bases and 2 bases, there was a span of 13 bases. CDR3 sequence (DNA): TGCGCCAGCAGCTCGCGGGTAGACCACACAGATACGCAGTATTTT. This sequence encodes CASSSRVDHTDTQYF.